The 2 T cell receptor beta chains listed next were all sequenced from one sample in a study of cytomegalovirus exposure and HLA in healthy donors. PCR used 60 Vbeta primers and 13 Jbeta primers. Assay: immunoSEQ multiplex PCR; the TCRdb copy retains only in-frame clones and omits some. The sample gives about 110,000 clones, approximately 72% of which show up once; around 2.1% is in the top ten. Input material: PBMCs. The receptors here all came from a man younger than 45 in good health and CMV-seronegative.

This chain links TRBV7-8 with TRBJ2-3, with D maybe TRBD2 (6 bases). Trimming left V 3 bases short and J 2 bases short, with 15 bases between. Germline loops: CDR1 SGHVS, CDR2 FQNEAQ. There are 16 residues in the CDR3. CDR3 region: CASSFRASVSTDTQYF. The DNA of the CDR3 is TGTGCCAGCAGCTTCCGGGCTAGCGTATCCACAGATACGCAGTATTTT. Full variable domain (missing parts from reference TRBV7-8 and TRBJ2-3): GAGVSQSPRYKVAKRGQDVALRCDPISGHVSLFWYQQALGQGPEFLTYFQNEAQLDKSGLPSDRFFAERPEGSVSTLKIQRTQQEDSAVYLCASSFRASVSTDTQYFGPGTRLTVL.

DNA for the CDR3: TGTGCCAGCAGCGTGGGACTAGCGGGGGGGCCGGAGGAGACCCAGTACTTC. Translating it yields CASSVGLAGGPEETQYF. This rearrangement joins TRBV13 to TRBJ2-5, with 16 bases fitting TRBD2. With 5 bases clipped from V and 5 bases from J, the junction kept 8 bases outside the gene matches. Per germline, CDR1 PRHDT and CDR2 FYEKMQ (reference sequence). The CDR3 is made up of 17 amino acids.